These 16 T cell receptor beta chains share one sample of origin, sequenced in a study of beta chain features in type 1 diabetes. Every bit of the isolated RNA underwent reverse transcription, so sequencing read expressed TCRB transcripts. The data were produced by immunoSEQ multiplex PCR, yet TCRdb's version contains in-frame clones alone and is incomplete. The table shows about 620,000 clones, with 15% occurring only once. Sample: naive CD4+ T cells from blood. These receptors originate from a man aged 18-30 years in good health.

The J gene is TRBJ2-7, the V gene TRBV7-9; a possible D gene is TRBD1 (6 bases). The CDR3 consists of 14 residues. V gave up 2 bases and J gave up 2 bases, with 10 bases separating them. Germline V CDR1 and CDR2: SEHNR, FQNEAQ (reference sequence). Here the CDR3 DNA reads TGTGCCAGCAGCTTATTGGGGGCGACCTACGAGCAGTACTTC. As protein: CASSLLGATYEQYF.

The gene calls are TRBV19 and TRBJ1-5, with D unresolved. V was clipped by 0 bases and J by 2 bases, with 8 bases between them. Germline CDR1 LNHDA, CDR2 SQIVND (reference sequence). This CDR3 has 15 amino acids. The CDR3 reads CASSIDRGGNQPQHF. In DNA form, the CDR3 reads TGTGCCAGTAGTATAGATCGGGGAGGCAATCAGCCCCAGCATTTT.

The CDR3 DNA reads TGCAGCGTTGTAAAGGGTTCTGGGGCCAACGTCCTGACTTTC. Translation gives CSVVKGSGANVLTF. The V and J genes are TRBV29-1 and TRBJ2-6; the D is unclear. The length of the CDR3 is 14 residues. V was cut by 4 bases and J by 1 base, with 8 bases left in between. The germline V gene encodes CDR1 SQVTM and CDR2 ANQGSEA.

The sample holds a few counts of this clone. This chain links TRBV14 with TRBJ2-5; 10 nucleotides line up with TRBD2. The germline V gene has CDR1 SGHDN and CDR2 FVKESK. The CDR3 sequence is 16 residues long. The J segment lost 1 base and the V segment lost 4 bases, leaving 6 bases of the junction unmatched. The CDR3 protein is CASSPPGLAFQETQYF. The CDR3 coding sequence is TGTGCCAGCAGCCCGCCGGGACTAGCGTTCCAAGAGACCCAGTACTTC. Combining the CDR3 with reference TRBV14 and TRBJ2-5 gives the whole variable domain EAGVTQFPSHSVIEKGQTVTLRCDPISGHDNLYWYRRVMGKEIKFLLHFVKESKQDESGMPNNRFLAERTGGTYSTLKVQPAELEDSGVYFCASSPPGLAFQETQYFGPGTRLLVL.

The chain recombines TRBV6-5 with TRBJ2-2; D unresolved. Germline lookup yields CDR1 MNHEY and CDR2 SVGAGI. Trimming took 7 bases from V and 4 from J, leaving 13 bases between them. This CDR3 is built from 14 residues. As DNA, the CDR3 is TGTGCCAGCACCGACTCGTTTAGCACCGGGGAGCTGTTTTTT. It codes for CASTDSFSTGELFF.

The chain is built from TRBV15 and TRBJ2-5; D perhaps matches TRBD2 (6 bases). The end of the DNA fits TRBJ2-7 better, so the J call may be wrong. The CDR3 loop spans 15 amino acids. Germline CDR1 LNHNV, CDR2 YYDKDF (reference sequence). CDR3 nucleotide sequence: TGTGCCACCAGCATACGTACAGGCGGGGTGTACGAGCAGTACTTC. Its translation: CATSIRTGGVYEQYF.

This rearrangement joins TRBV5-4 to TRBJ1-2, with D unclear. Deletions cut 0 bases from V and 4 bases from J, with 10 bases between. Germline V gene lookup returns CDR1 SGHNT and CDR2 YYREEE (reference sequence). This CDR3 has 14 amino acids. The CDR3 loop reads CASSLGRTAYGYTF. The CDR3 DNA reads TGTGCCAGCAGCTTGGGTCGAACCGCCTATGGCTACACCTTC.

The V and J genes are TRBV19 and TRBJ1-3; weak D call: TRBD1 (6 bases). The CDR3 has 17 amino acids. CDR1 is LNHDA, CDR2 SQIVND, per germline (reference sequence). Trimming removed 6 bases at V and 0 bases at J, with 18 bases between. CDR3 in amino acids: CASSPGGTLHSGNTIYF. For the CDR3, the DNA is TGTGCCAGTAGCCCCGGGGGCACTCTTCACTCTGGAAACACCATATATTTT.

This clone was picked up a small number of times. Other DNA sequences in this sample translate to the same CDR3. The chain joins TRBV20-1 to TRBJ2-5; D is unclear. This CDR3 has 10 residues. V was pared by 6 bases and J by 1 base, with 3 bases between. Per the germline V gene, CDR1 is DFQATT and CDR2 is SNEGSKA (reference sequence). The CDR3 DNA sequence: TGCAGTGCGTTCCAAGAGACCCAGTACTTC. Translated: CSAFQETQYF.

There are a few counts of this clone. The rearrangement uses TRBV18 and TRBJ1-1; TRBD1 agrees at 8 bases. The CDR3 length is 13 residues. V lost 10 bases and J lost 6; bases outside the gene matches: 10. Germline values: CDR1 KGHSH, CDR2 LQKENI. This CDR3 is CATYQGAGSEAFF. The CDR3 DNA reads TGTGCCACCTACCAGGGGGCGGGCTCTGAAGCTTTCTTT.

This chain links TRBV9 with TRBJ2-2; the D call may be TRBD1 or TRBD2 (7 bases each). Germline CDR1 SGDLS, CDR2 YYNGEE. The CDR3 runs to 16 residues. Trimming pared 2 bases from V and 3 bases from J, leaving 14 bases between. CDR3 coding DNA: TGTGCCAGCAGCGTTAGACCAGGGGGGGACACCGGGGAGCTGTTTTTT. Encoded protein: CASSVRPGGDTGELFF.

This clone occurred a few times. This sequence joins TRBV18 and TRBJ2-1; D gene uncertain. V lost 2 bases and J lost 11, with 7 bases in between. Germline V lookup: CDR1 KGHSH, CDR2 LQKENI. The CDR3 extends over 11 amino acids. In nucleotides, the CDR3 is TGTGCCAGCTCACCAGTGAGCCAGCAGTTCTTC. Its protein is CASSPVSQQFF. Looking up the rest from reference TRBV18 and TRBJ2-1 gives the full variable domain: NAGVMQNPRHLVRRRGQEARLRCSPMKGHSHVYWYRQLPEEGLKFMVYLQKENIIDESGMPKERFSAEFPKEGPSILRIQQVVRGDSAAYFCASSPVSQQFFGPGTRLTVL.

This clone was detected only a few times. The chain is built from TRBV4-1 and TRBJ1-1; D uncertain. The V gene lost 1 base and the J gene lost 1 base, with 7 bases spanning the gap. This CDR3 has 14 residues. The V gene's germline CDR1 is MGHRA and CDR2 YSYEKL. CDR3 residues: CASSQVVRNTEAFF. Here the CDR3 DNA reads TGCGCCAGCAGCCAAGTTGTCAGGAACACTGAAGCTTTCTTT.

V usage is TRBV9 and J usage is TRBJ1-1; the D is unclear. Looked up from germline, CDR1 is SGDLS and CDR2 is YYNGEE. Trimming stripped 0 bases from V and 5 bases from J, with 17 bases between. The CDR3 totals 16 residues. The CDR3 sequence: CASSVEGIGVRTEAFF. The CDR3 coding sequence is TGTGCCAGCAGCGTAGAAGGTATCGGGGTACGAACTGAAGCTTTCTTT.

In its sample, this clone was seen a few times. The chain uses TRBV5-1 and TRBJ2-3; possible D gene TRBD1, 5 bases. CDR3 size: 15 residues. V was pared by 0 bases and J by 1 base, with 9 bases between. CDR1 SGHRS and CDR2 YFSETQ come from the germline V gene. In DNA, the CDR3 is TGCGCCAGCAGCTTGGCTTTCAGGGGCACAGATACGCAGTATTTT. Translation: CASSLAFRGTDTQYF.

This clone was observed a few times. The J gene is TRBJ2-1, the V gene TRBV5-5, with 16 bases identical to TRBD2. The germline V gene encodes CDR1 SGHKS and CDR2 YYEKEE (reference sequence). CDR3 length: 17 amino acids. J gave up 8 bases and V 4 bases, and 9 bases lay outside the gene matches. Written as DNA, the CDR3 is TGTGCCAGCAGCCCTGGGACTAGCGGGAGGGCCGACGATGAGCAGTTCTTC. Translated, it gives CASSPGTSGRADDEQFF.